This entry lists 14 T cell receptor beta chains sequenced from one sample in a study of blood T cell repertoires in COVID-19. Profiling relied on immunoSEQ multiplex PCR, and the TCRdb table lists in-frame clones only, not all of them. The profile covers around 130,000 clones, with around nine tenths appearing a single time and approximately 2% taken by the ten largest. Sequencing was carried out using peripheral blood. These receptors all stem from a woman aged 50 to 65 with acute or convalescent COVID-19.

The rearrangement joins TRBV6-6 to TRBJ2-2, with 8 bases matching TRBD1. The CDR3 contains 16 residues. Germline V lookup: CDR1 MNHNY, CDR2 SVGAGI (reference sequence). V dropped 0 bases and J dropped 4; count of bases not matched to a gene: 4. Here the CDR3 reads CASSYSQGAGTGELFF. The DNA for the CDR3 is TGTGCCAGCAGTTACTCGCAGGGGGCCGGCACCGGGGAGCTGTTTTTT.

The chain links TRBV6-5 to TRBJ1-1, with TRBD1 matching 9 bases. Per germline, CDR1 MNHEY and CDR2 SVGAGI. The junction had 10 bases not matched to a gene; V was cut back by 6 bases and J by 11 bases. The CDR3 has 13 residues. The chain's CDR3 is CASSYYRGRAAFF. CDR3 nucleotides: TGTGCCAGCAGCTATTACAGGGGGCGGGCGGCTTTCTTT.

This chain uses TRBV4-1 with TRBJ2-1; 13 bases are a match to TRBD2. J lost 3 bases, V lost 5 bases, and 4 bases had no gene match. The CDR3 contains 16 residues. CDR1 is MGHRA, CDR2 YSYEKL, per germline. As DNA, the CDR3 is TGCGCCAGCAGCACCGGACTAGCGGGGGTCTACAATGAGCAGTTCTTC. It translates to CASSTGLAGVYNEQFF.

The CDR3 is CATSSGTGLMALHF. CDR3 nucleotides: TGTGCCACCAGCTCCGGGACAGGGCTGATGGCCCTCCACTTT. The chain uses TRBV15 and TRBJ1-6, with 9 bases matching TRBD1. The CDR3 length is 14 residues. Losses at the gene ends were 5 bases for V and 14 bases for J; bases not matched to a gene: 10. The germline gives CDR1 LNHNV, CDR2 YYDKDF (reference sequence).

The chain uses TRBV9 and TRBJ1-4, with no clear D. The ends were cut back, 0 bases at V and 8 bases at J, with 8 bases in the middle. The CDR3 runs 13 residues. Germline assignment: CDR1 SGDLS and CDR2 YYNGEE. CDR3 residues: CASSVGIGEKLFF. The CDR3 region has the DNA TGTGCCAGCAGCGTAGGAATTGGCGAAAAACTGTTTTTT.

The V and J genes are TRBV7-9 and TRBJ1-2, with D hard to call. Trimming stripped 4 bases from V and 8 bases from J, with 8 bases between. The germline CDR1 and CDR2 sequences are SEHNR and FQNEAQ (reference sequence). CDR3 length: 11 amino acids. The CDR3, as DNA: TGTGCCAGCAGCTCGGGATACGGCTACACCTTC. Its translation: CASSSGYGYTF.

This chain connects TRBV4-3 to TRBJ1-1; D remains ambiguous. CDR3 length: 13 residues. V lost 0 bases and J 8 bases, leaving 10 bases between the germline ends. The germline CDR1 and CDR2 sequences are LGHNA and YSLEER. This CDR3 is CASSQEEGREAFF. CDR3 DNA: TGCGCCAGCAGCCAAGAAGAGGGCAGGGAAGCTTTCTTT.

This chain uses TRBV5-3 with TRBJ1-2; D call uncertain. TRBV5-3 is placed among ORFs of uncertain function. This CDR3 is 14 amino acids long. Deletions cut 4 bases from V and 6 bases from J, with 16 bases between. This chain's CDR3 is CARSGPSGAHGYTF. CDR3 nucleotide sequence: TGTGCCAGAAGCGGTCCCTCAGGCGCCCATGGCTACACCTTC.

The chain couples TRBV11-2 to TRBJ2-1; 7 nucleotides line up with TRBD2. The CDR3 sequence is 16 residues long. V lost 5 bases and J lost 3; bases outside the gene matches: 10. Germline assignment: CDR1 SGHAT and CDR2 FQNNGV. DNA of the CDR3: TGTGCCAGCAGCCCCTTCGCGGGAGAGGTCTACAATGAGCAGTTCTTC. It yields the protein CASSPFAGEVYNEQFF.

The chain couples TRBV6-5 to TRBJ2-1; 11 nucleotides agree with TRBD2. J lost 6 bases, V lost 6 bases, and 7 bases had no gene match. Germline CDR1 and CDR2: MNHEY and SVGAGI. There are 15 residues in the CDR3. The CDR3, as DNA: TGTGCCAGCAGACAAACTAGCGGGGGTGCCAATGAGCAGTTCTTC. Translating gives CASRQTSGGANEQFF.

The chain recombines TRBV18 with TRBJ2-3; TRBD2 matches 7 bases. CDR1 and CDR2 from the germline V gene are KGHSH and LQKENI. CDR3 length equals 17 residues. Trimming at V came to 6 bases and at J to 8 bases, leaving 20 bases not matched to a gene. The CDR3 protein is CASSSRGPEGGEGTQYF. In DNA form, the CDR3 reads TGTGCCAGCTCGTCTCGAGGACCCGAAGGAGGGGAGGGTACGCAGTATTTT.

The V call is TRBV2, the J call TRBJ2-3, with TRBD2 identical over 7 bases. This CDR3 spans 15 amino acids. Germline V gives CDR1 SNHLY, CDR2 FYNNEI. The J segment lost 4 bases and the V segment lost 8 bases, leaving 12 bases of the junction unmatched. The CDR3 sequence: CASHLGGVGADTQYF. The DNA for the CDR3 is TGTGCCAGCCACCTGGGGGGGGTTGGGGCAGATACGCAGTATTTT. The complete variable domain, with remaining parts taken from reference TRBV2 and TRBJ2-3, reads EPEVTQTPSHQVTQMGQEVILRCVPISNHLYFYWYRQILGQKVEFLVSFYNNEISEKSEIFDDQFSVERPDGSNFTLKIRSTKLEDSAMYFCASHLGGVGADTQYFGPGTRLTVL.

This clone has a single count. V gene TRBV2 combines with J gene TRBJ1-5; the D gene is possibly TRBD1 (5 bases). Trimming stripped 4 bases from V and 3 bases from J, with 10 bases between. The germline V gene encodes CDR1 SNHLY and CDR2 FYNNEI. CDR3 length: 14 residues. CDR3 region: CASSGGHLNQPQHF. CDR3 nucleotide sequence: TGTGCCAGCAGTGGAGGACATCTCAATCAGCCCCAGCATTTT.

The genes are TRBV6-1 and TRBJ1-6, with TRBD1 identical over 9 bases. Germline CDR1 is MNHNS and CDR2 is SASEGT. The CDR3 consists of 16 residues. V shed 3 bases and J 6 bases; nucleotides not matched to a gene: 6. CDR3 in DNA: TGTGCCAGCAGTGACCCGGGACAGGGATCTAATTCACCCCTCCACTTT. Protein: CASSDPGQGSNSPLHF.